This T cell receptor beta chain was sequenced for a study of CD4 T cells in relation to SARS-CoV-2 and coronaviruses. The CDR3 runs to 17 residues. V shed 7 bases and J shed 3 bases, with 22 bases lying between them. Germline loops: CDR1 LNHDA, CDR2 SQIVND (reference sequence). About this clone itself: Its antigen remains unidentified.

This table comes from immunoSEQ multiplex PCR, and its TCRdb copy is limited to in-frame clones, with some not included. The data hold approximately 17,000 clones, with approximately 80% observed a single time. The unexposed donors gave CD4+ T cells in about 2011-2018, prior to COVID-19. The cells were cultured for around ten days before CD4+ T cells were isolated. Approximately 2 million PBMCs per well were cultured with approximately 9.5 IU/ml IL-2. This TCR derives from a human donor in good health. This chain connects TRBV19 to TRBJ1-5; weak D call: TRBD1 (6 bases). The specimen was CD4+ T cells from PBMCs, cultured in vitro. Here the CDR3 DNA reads TGTGCCAGTACCCCCTTACCCCCGGACAGTCTCAATCAGCCCCAGCATTTT. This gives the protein CASTPLPPDSLNQPQHF.